This TCR beta chain was profiled in a study of blood T cell repertoires in COVID-19. Study overall: The cDNA or gDNA used as material had been derived from T cells, B-cell-depleted T cells, or PBMCs.

This CDR3 has 18 amino acids. The germline CDR1 and CDR2 sequences are MNHNY and SVGAGI (reference sequence). Trimming at V came to 5 bases and at J to 5 bases, leaving 15 bases not matched to a gene. Original analysis: Estimation of nucleated cell counts relied on the amplification of reference gene primers. The data were produced by immunoSEQ multiplex PCR, yet TCRdb's version contains in-frame clones alone and is incomplete. The V and J calls and clone size come from that table; D and trimming were worked out from the DNA. The sample has 100,000 or so clones; 70% to 90% are singletons. This clone has just a few counts.

The TCR comes from a human donor in a cohort sampled during active COVID-19. Sample: peripheral blood. The chain combines TRBV6-6 with TRBJ2-1; 10 nucleotides align to TRBD2. CDR3 nucleotides: TGTGCCAGCAGTCGAGGGGAACCCGGGACTAGCGTACACAATGAGCAGTTCTTC. Amino acids: CASSRGEPGTSVHNEQFF.